This TCR beta chain was documented in a study of blood T cell repertoires in COVID-19. Study in general: There were acute and convalescent COVID-19 samples, and they came from the United States, Italy and Spain. PBMCs, B-cell-depleted T cells, or T cells provided the cDNA or gDNA that made up the material.

Authors' analysis steps: Amplification of reference gene primers was used by the study to estimate nucleated cell counts. Assay used: immunoSEQ multiplex PCR; TCRdb lists only in-frame clones, some missing. That table supplies the V and J calls and clone size; D and trimming were determined from the DNA. The data show around 160,000 clones, around 75% seen once. The CDR3 covers 14 residues. Trimming shortened V by 2 bases and J by 7 bases, and 15 bases separated the two germline ends. Germline V lookup: CDR1 SGDLS, CDR2 YYNGEE. The chain has TRBV9 and TRBJ1-2; tentative D call: TRBD1 (6 bases). What was sequenced was peripheral blood. This TCR was recovered from a woman at least 80 years old with acute or convalescent COVID-19. Here the CDR3 DNA reads TGTGCCAGCAGCGTTCAGGGAAGAGGGGGTGGCTACACCTTC. Translation gives CASSVQGRGGGYTF. Complete variable domain (other parts from reference TRBV9 and TRBJ1-2): DSGVTQTPKHLITATGQRVTLRCSPRSGDLSVYWYQQSLDQGLQFLIQYYNGEERAKGNILERFSAQQFPDLHSELNLSSLELGDSALYFCASSVQGRGGGYTFGSGTRLTVV.